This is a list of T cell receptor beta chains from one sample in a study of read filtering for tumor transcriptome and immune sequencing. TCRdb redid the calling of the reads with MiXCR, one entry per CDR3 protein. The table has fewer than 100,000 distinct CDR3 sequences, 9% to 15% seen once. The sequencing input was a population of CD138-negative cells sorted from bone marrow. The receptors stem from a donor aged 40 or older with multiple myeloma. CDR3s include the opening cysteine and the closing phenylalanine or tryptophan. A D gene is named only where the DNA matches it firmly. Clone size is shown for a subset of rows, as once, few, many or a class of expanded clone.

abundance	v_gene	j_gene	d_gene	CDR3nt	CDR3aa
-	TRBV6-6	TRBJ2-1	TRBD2	TGTGCCAGCACCGAAGGACTAGCGGGAGTTGAGCAGTTCTTC	CASTEGLAGVEQFF
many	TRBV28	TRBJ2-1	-	TGTGCCAGCAAAACTAGCACTGAGCAGTTCTTC	CASKTSTEQFF
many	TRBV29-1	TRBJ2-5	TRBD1	TGCAGCGGTGGGTTAAGGACAGGGGGCAGGGAGACCCAGTACTTC	CSGGLRTGGRETQYF
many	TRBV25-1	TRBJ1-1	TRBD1	TGTGCCAGCAGTGATTCAAAACAGGGGGCGCAAACTGAAGCTTTCTTT	CASSDSKQGAQTEAFF
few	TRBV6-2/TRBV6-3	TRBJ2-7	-	TGTGCTAGCAGTTACAGGGCAGGGTCCTACGAGCAGTACTTC	CASSYRAGSYEQYF
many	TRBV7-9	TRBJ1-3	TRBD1	TGTGCCGGGGACAGGGTTTTGCTCGGGAACACCATATATTTT	CAGDRVLLGNTIYF
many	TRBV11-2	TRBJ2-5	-	TGTGCCAGCAGCCCCGACCGCCACGAGACCCAGTACTTC	CASSPDRHETQYF
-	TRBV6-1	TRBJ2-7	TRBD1	TGTGCCAGCAGTGAAGGGACAGGGGGTTGGGAGCAGTACTTC	CASSEGTGGWEQYF
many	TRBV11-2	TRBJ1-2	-	TGTGCCAGCAGCTTAGATGGAGGGGGTCATGGCTACACCTTC	CASSLDGGGHGYTF
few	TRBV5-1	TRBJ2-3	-	TGCGCCAGCAGCTCCCGACAGGCTAGCACAGATACGCAGTATTTT	CASSSRQASTDTQYF